This entry concerns a single T cell receptor beta chain. These data come from a study of lymphopenia after photon versus proton radiotherapy. Libraries were prepared by immunoSEQ multiplex PCR; TCRdb keeps only in-frame clonotypes and omits some of them. The sample yields some 55,000 clones, over 70% seen once. The CDR3 sequence is 16 residues long. Trimming left V 4 bases short and J 0 bases short, with 13 bases between. Looked up from germline, CDR1 is SGHRS and CDR2 is YFSETQ. Sample: peripheral blood, taken from a patient treated with photon-based radiotherapy. V usage is TRBV5-1 and J usage is TRBJ1-4; unclear D gene. The clonotype comes from a man aged 50 or older with gastric cancer. CDR3 DNA: TGCGCCAGCAGCCTCGGATGGCAAGCAACTAATGAAAAACTGTTTTTT. It translates to CASSLGWQATNEKLFF.